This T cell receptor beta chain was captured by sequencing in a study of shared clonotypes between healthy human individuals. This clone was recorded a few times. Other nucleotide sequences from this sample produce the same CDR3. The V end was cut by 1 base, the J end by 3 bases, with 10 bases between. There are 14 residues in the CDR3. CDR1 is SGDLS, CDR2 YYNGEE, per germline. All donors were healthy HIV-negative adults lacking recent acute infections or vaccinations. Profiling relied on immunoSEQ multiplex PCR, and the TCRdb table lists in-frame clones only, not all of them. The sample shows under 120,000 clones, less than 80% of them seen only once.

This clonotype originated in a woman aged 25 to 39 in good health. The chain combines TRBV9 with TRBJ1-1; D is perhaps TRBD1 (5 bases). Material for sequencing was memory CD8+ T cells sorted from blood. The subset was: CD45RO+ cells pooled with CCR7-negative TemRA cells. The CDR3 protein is CASSVSWGDTEAFF. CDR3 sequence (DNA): TGTGCCAGCAGCGTATCTTGGGGGGACACTGAAGCTTTCTTT.